This T cell receptor (beta chain) comes out of a study of tumor-infiltrating lymphocytes in primary liver carcinoma. CDR3 length equals 17 residues. Germline lookup yields CDR1 MNHNY and CDR2 SVGAGI (reference sequence). Joint extraction of RNA and DNA used roughly 19-31 mg of bulk tissue that was unsorted. Starting material of 500 ng total RNA yielded TCR beta cDNA via a constant-region primer. The TCR beta library was amplified through three nested multiplex PCR rounds in a modified ARM-PCR procedure. Each of the first two PCR rounds ran approximately 9 cycles with TRBV1-TRBV30 forward and C-beta reverse primers. TCRdb ran MiXCR on the multiplex PCR reads and lists one entry per CDR3 protein. The sample contains roughly 100,000 distinct CDR3 sequences, roughly 80% of which appear only once. Regarding this clonotype: The junction departs from the called germline gene at one end, perhaps through a read error.

Sequencing was performed on liver tumor tissue from sampling region 3. As for subset: tumor region T3, left-lateral pole. The J gene is TRBJ1-5, the V gene TRBV6-6, with TRBD1 matching 7 bases. The TCR originated in a man between 35 and 55 years old with primary liver carcinoma and hepatitis B virus infection. CDR3 region: CVSSWVKGAESNQPQHF. CDR3 sequence (DNA): TGTGTCAGCAGTTGGGTTAAGGGGGCGGAAAGCAATCAGCCCCAGCATTTT.